Ten or more counts support the clone carrying this TCR beta chain. This library used around 400 ng RNA and molecular barcoded adaptors spanning alpha/delta and beta/gamma chains. TCRdb re-called the reads with MiXCR, one entry per CDR3 protein. This sample has about 90,000 distinct CDR3 sequences; roughly an eighth occur once, and the top ten carry around 14%. The data belong to a study of read filtering for tumor transcriptome and immune sequencing. There are 17 residues in the CDR3. Sequenced material: a population of CD138-negative cells sorted from bone marrow. The chain joins TRBV21-1 to TRBJ2-2; the DNA was not used to check the table's D call, TRBD2. TRBV21-1 is marked as a pseudogene. The receptor comes from a donor at least 40 years old with multiple myeloma. The CDR3 loop is CASSKAAREKTTGELFF. CDR3 nucleotide sequence: TGTGCCAGCAGCAAAGCTGCGCGGGAGAAGACTACCGGGGAGCTGTTTTTT.